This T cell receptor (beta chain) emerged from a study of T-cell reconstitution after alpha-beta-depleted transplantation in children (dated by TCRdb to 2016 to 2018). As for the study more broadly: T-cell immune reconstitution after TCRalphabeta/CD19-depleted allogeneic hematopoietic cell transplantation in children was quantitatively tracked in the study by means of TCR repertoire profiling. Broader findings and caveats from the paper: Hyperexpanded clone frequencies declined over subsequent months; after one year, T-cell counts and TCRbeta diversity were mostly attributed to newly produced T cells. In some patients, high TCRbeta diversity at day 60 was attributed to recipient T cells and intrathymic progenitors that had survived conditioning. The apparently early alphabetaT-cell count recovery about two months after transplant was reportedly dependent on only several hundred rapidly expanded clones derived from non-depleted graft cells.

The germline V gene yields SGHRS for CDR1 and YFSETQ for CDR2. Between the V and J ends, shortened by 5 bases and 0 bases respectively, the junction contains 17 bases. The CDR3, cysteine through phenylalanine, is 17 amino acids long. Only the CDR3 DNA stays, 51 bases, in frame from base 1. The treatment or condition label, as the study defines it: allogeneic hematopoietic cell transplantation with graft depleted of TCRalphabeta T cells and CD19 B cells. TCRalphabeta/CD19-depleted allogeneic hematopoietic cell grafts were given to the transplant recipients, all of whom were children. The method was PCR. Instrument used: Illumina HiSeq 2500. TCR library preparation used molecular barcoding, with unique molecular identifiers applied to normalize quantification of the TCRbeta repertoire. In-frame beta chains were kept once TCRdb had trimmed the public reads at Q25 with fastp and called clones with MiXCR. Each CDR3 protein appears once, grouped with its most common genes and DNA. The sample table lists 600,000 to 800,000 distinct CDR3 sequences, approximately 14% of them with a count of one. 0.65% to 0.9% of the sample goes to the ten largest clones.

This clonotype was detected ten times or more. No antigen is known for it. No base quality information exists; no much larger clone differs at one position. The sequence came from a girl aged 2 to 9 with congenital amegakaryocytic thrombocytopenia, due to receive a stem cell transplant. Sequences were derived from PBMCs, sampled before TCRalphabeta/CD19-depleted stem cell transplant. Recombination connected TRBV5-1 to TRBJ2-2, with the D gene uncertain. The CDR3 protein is CASRRMVRSPNTGELFF. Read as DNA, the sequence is TGCGCCAGCAGGCGAATGGTACGCTCACCGAACACCGGGGAGCTGTTTTTT.